This TCR beta chain was retrieved from a study of shared clonotypes between healthy human individuals. Study-level information: CD4 naive and CD4 memory each took three plates per donor, while CD8 naive took two and CD8 memory one.

This clone was recorded only once. Its target is unknown. Original data processing: ImmunoSEQ yielded junction-only sequences lacking quality scores, so filtering differed. Repertoires were generated with immunoSEQ multiplex PCR, while TCRdb's copy carries only in-frame clones and drops some. V and J calls and clone size are those listed in that table; D and trimming were worked out from the DNA. The sample holds about 680,000 clones; about two thirds are singletons and the top ten take about 1.8%. Study observations and caveats: In this cohort, only blood was sampled, and tissue repertoires likely differ. Among donors, sharing of clonotypes was expected to be affected by sequencing depth.

The CDR3 runs 15 residues. V shed 6 bases and J shed 1 base, with 14 bases lying between them. Per germline, CDR1 SGHTA and CDR2 FQGTGA. Sequencing used memory CD4+ T cells sorted from blood. Subset denoted: CD45RA-negative fraction. The receptor comes from a woman aged 25 to 39 in good health. The rearrangement links TRBV7-3 to TRBJ2-3; D is ambiguous. The chain's CDR3 is CASSSSTLRTDTQYF. Here the CDR3 DNA reads TGTGCCAGCAGTTCCTCGACACTTCGCACAGATACGCAGTATTTT.